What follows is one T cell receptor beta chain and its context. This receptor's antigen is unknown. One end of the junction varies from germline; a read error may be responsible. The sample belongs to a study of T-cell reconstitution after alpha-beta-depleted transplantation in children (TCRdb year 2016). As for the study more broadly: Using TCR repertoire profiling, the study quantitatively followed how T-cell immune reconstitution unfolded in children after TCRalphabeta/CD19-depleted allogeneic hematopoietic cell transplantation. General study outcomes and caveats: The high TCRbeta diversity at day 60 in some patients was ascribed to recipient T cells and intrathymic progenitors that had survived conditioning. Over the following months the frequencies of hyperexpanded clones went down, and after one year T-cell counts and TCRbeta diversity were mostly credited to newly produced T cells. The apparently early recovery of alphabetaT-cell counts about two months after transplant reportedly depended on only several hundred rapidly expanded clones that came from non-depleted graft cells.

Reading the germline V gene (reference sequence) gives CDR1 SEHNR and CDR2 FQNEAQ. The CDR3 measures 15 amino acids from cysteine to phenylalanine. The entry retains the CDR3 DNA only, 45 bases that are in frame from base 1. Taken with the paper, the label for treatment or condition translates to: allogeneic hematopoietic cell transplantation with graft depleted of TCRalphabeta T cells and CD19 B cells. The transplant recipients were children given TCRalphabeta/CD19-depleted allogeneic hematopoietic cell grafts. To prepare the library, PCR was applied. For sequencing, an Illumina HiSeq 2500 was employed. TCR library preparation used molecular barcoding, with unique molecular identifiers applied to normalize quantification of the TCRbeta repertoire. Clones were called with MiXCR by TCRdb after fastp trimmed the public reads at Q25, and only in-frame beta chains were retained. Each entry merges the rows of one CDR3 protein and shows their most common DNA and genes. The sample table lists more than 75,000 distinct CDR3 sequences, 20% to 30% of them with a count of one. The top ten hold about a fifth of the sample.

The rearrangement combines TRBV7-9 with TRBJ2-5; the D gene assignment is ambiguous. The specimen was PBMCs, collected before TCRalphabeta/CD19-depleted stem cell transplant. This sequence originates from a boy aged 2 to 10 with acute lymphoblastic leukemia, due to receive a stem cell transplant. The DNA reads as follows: TGTGCCAGCAGCTTCTCCTCAGGCAGTCAAGATACCCAGTACTTC. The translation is CASSFSSGSQDTQYF.